This T cell receptor beta chain comes out of a study of blood T cell repertoires in COVID-19. Study in general: Samples came from the United States, Italy and Spain, spanning acute and convalescent COVID-19.

The CDR3 consists of 13 residues. Germline V gene sequence: CDR1 MDHEN, CDR2 SYDVKM. V lost 3 bases and J 5 bases, leaving 10 bases between the germline ends. The assay was immunoSEQ multiplex PCR, and TCRdb's table has in-frame clones only and misses some. Among about 300,000 clones listed, just over 85% were seen once. Participants' reported clinical history set cohort assignment. All recovered Cohort 3 donors got two negative PCRs, got clearance, or saw symptom resolution. The count of this clone is one. This clonotype was obtained from a woman aged 18 to 35 who had recovered from COVID-19. The chain links TRBV28 to TRBJ1-1, with D tentatively TRBD1 (6 bases). The sample comprised PBMCs or T cells enriched from blood (not recorded which). The CDR3 spells CASSFWTETEAFF. The CDR3 coding sequence is TGTGCCAGCAGTTTCTGGACAGAAACTGAAGCTTTCTTT.